The T cell receptor beta chain described here comes from a study of shared clonotypes between healthy human individuals (dated by TCRdb to 2020 to 2021). Regarding the research as a whole: The cohort included three men and a couple of women between 18 and 49 years of age. For each donor, CD4 naive and CD4 memory were each run on three plates, CD8 naive on two plates, and CD8 memory on one plate. Leukapheresis yielded between about 0.94 and 10 billion PBMCs per donor. To increase sequencing depth and limit assay-specific biases, different laboratories used diverse techniques to prepare libraries and sequence TCR repertoires. To estimate repertoire size and how much clonotypes are shared between individuals, the study performed deep sequencing of blood TCR repertoires from about 5 healthy adults. Broad study findings and their caveats: Larger estimated clonotype richness was generally found for naive subsets than for memory subsets. Only blood was sampled, and tissue TCR repertoires likely differ from those in blood. The genetic and exposure-history diversity represented was limited by the small number of donors. Pairwise subsampling indicated that sequencing depth was expected to affect the degree of clonotype sharing among donors. Incomplete sequencing was indicated by rarefaction of sorted-subset datasets, despite the large sequencing depth. About 4.5% of naive CD4, around 4% of naive CD8, 2.3% of memory CD4, and 0.35% to 0.4% of memory CD8 clonotypes were shared across four donors. Compared with non-shared clonotypes, the clonotypes found in all four sorted-subset donors had higher generation probabilities.

The CDR3, cysteine through phenylalanine, is 15 amino acids long. Just CDR3 DNA is preserved here, 45 bases in frame from base 1. Via the germline V gene, CDR1 is SNHLY and CDR2 FYNNEI. V is trimmed back by 6 bases and J by 4 bases, and the junction contains 5 bases that no gene match accounts for. Donors were healthy HIV-negative adults with no recently reported acute infections or vaccinations. Every donor was a Caucasian adult living in Nashville, Tennessee, USA. CD4+ T cells were enriched through magnetic negative selection, after which naive cells were positively selected on CD45RA and the remaining negative fraction served as the memory subset. Blood was obtained by leukapheresis, after which PBMCs were separated by Ficoll-Histopaque density gradient centrifugation and cryopreserved in liquid nitrogen vapor phase. Purity and quantity of every magnetically sorted T cell population were checked by analytical flow cytometry. Each sorted fraction had its genomic DNA isolated and then quantified by UV absorbance on a Nanodrop 2000c.

To note about this clone: Its antigen is not yet known. The input lacks base qualities; no much larger clone sits a single base away.

Using the deep immunoSEQ assay, multiplex PCR amplified TCR CDR3 regions from genomic DNA. Extracted genomic DNA from each cell subset was spread evenly across all wells of several immunoSEQ 96-well plates, with each plate serving as a replicate. Each replicate PCR for sorted subsets received roughly 0.2 ug genomic DNA, equal to about 30,000 T cell genomes. Purified libraries were quantified with a Qubit 3.0 fluorometer, sized on a Bioanalyzer 2100, and re-quantified with the KAPA Library Quantification kit. Every immunoSEQ 96-well plate was sequenced on a dedicated single-read 150-cycle Illumina NextSeq 550 flow cell. In the authors' own workflow: Because the immunoSEQ output held only junctional sequences and lacked quality scores, the filtering could not match the filtering applied to full-length reads. Sequences were annotated with PyIR, a Python wrapper for IgBLAST v1.9, using IMGT germline references to assign V/J genes and CDR3. Reads were filtered out if the reads had weak V/J assignments (E-value above 1e-6), no CDR3, stop codons, out-of-frame junctions, or ambiguous translated residues. V3J clonotypes were defined by identical inferred V gene, J gene, and CDR3 amino acid sequence. To compute the percentage overlap between repertoires, the number of shared unique clonotypes was divided by the size of the smaller repertoire. Three approaches were used to assess repertoire richness: RTK rarefaction, the Chao1 estimator, and Recon v2.1 estimates of unobserved clonotypes. OLGA was used to compute generation probabilities for all TCRbeta clonotypes that the gDNA method yielded from a handful of donors. TCRdb mirrors the immuneACCESS table, restricted to in-frame sequences. Some clones are absent from its copies; in checked studies, under half trace to an unresolved V gene, and the reason for the others is unknown. That table supplies the V and J calls and clone size; D and trimming were determined from the DNA. The sample table lists fewer than 1.4 million clones, approximately 78% of them with a count of one. Jointly, the top ten make up 0.6% to 0.75% of the sample.

The rearrangement combines TRBV2 with TRBJ2-1; 11 junctional bases match TRBD2. This sequence was found in a man younger than 30 in good health. Some clones in this sample may be carry-over from other donors' samples. Specimen: memory CD4+ T cells from PBMCs. Interpreted using the paper, the cell subset or site label stands for: CD45RA-negative fraction. Here is the DNA: TGTGCCAGCAGCCGGACTAGCGGGCTATACAATGAGCAGTTCTTC. The encoded protein is CASSRTSGLYNEQFF.